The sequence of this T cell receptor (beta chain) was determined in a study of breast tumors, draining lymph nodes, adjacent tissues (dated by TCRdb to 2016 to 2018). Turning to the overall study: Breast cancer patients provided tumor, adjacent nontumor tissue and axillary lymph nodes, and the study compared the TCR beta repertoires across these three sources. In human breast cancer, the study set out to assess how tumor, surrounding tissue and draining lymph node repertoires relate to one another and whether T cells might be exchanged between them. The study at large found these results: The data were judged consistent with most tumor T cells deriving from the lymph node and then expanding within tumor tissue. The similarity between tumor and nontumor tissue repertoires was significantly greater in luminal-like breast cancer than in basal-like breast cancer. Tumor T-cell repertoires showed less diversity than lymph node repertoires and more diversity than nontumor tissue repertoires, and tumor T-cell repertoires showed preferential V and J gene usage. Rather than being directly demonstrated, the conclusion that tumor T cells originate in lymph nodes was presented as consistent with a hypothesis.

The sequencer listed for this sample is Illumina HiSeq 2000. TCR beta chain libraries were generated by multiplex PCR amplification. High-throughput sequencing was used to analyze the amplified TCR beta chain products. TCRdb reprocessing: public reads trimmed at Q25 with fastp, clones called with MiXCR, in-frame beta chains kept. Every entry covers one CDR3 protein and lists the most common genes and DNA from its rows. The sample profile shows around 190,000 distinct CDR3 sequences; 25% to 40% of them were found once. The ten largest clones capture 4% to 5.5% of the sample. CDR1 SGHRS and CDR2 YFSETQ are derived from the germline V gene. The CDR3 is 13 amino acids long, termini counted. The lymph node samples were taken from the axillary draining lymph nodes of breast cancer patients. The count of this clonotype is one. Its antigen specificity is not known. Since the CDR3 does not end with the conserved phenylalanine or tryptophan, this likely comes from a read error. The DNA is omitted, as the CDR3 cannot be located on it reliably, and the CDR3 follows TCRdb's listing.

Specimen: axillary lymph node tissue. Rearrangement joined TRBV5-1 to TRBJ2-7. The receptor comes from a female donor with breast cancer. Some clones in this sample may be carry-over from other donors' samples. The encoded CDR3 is CASSLDSPIEQCC.